Below are 4 T cell receptor beta chains sequenced from a single sample in a study of cytomegalovirus exposure and HLA in healthy donors. Use of 60 Vbeta and 13 Jbeta primers characterized the PCR. Using immunoSEQ multiplex PCR, the repertoire was profiled, and TCRdb retains in-frame clones only, with some absent. The table includes around 240,000 clones, 82% detected once. Sample: PBMCs. The receptors derive from a woman aged 40 to 49 in good health and CMV-seropositive.

The genes are TRBV7-8 and TRBJ2-7, with D possibly being TRBD2 (5 bases). V dropped 5 bases and J dropped 6 bases, with 14 bases sitting between them. Germline V gene data show CDR1 as SGHVS and CDR2 as FQNEAQ. This CDR3 spans 13 amino acids. The CDR3 DNA is TGTGCCAGCAGCCTCATTTTGGGGAGCGAGCAGTACTTC. Protein product: CASSLILGSEQYF.

This chain joins TRBV2 and TRBJ2-7, with D possibly TRBD1 on 6 matching bases. Trimming stripped 6 bases from V and 6 bases from J, with 21 bases between. CDR3 length: 15 amino acids. Per the germline V gene, CDR1 is SNHLY and CDR2 is FYNNEI. In DNA form, the CDR3 reads TGTGCCAGCAGCCTACAGGGAAGGGGCGGCGGCGAGCAGTACTTC. Its protein is CASSLQGRGGGEQYF.

The gene calls are TRBV9 and TRBJ2-3; 7 bases align to TRBD2. Germline trimming cut 4 bases from V and 2 bases from J; bases unmatched to any gene: 10. There are 16 residues in the CDR3. CDR1 is SGDLS, CDR2 YYNGEE, per germline. The CDR3 sequence: CASSLTGTTFTDTQYF. Written as DNA, the CDR3 is TGTGCCAGCAGCCTCACCGGGACTACTTTCACAGATACGCAGTATTTT.

The chain is built from TRBV5-1 and TRBJ1-5; 8 bases fit TRBD1. The CDR3 is 16 amino acids. Losses at the gene ends were 4 bases for V and 2 bases for J; bases not matched to a gene: 8. Germline CDR1 SGHRS, CDR2 YFSETQ. CDR3 bases: TGCGCCAGCAGCACAGGGACAGGAGTTGGCAATCAGCCCCAGCATTTT. It is translated as CASSTGTGVGNQPQHF.